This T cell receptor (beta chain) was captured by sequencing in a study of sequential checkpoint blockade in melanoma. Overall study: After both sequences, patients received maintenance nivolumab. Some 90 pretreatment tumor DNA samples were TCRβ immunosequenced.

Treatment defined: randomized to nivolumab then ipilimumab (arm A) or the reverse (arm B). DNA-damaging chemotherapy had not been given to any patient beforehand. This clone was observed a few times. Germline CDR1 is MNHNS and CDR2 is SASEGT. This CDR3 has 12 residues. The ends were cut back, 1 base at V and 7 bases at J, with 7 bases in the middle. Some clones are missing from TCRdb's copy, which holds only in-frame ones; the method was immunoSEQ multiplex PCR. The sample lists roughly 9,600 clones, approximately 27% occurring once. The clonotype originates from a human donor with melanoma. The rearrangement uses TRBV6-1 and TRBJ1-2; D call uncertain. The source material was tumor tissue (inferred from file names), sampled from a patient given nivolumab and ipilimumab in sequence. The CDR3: CASSEVRAGYTF. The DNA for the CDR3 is TGTGCCAGCAGTGAAGTGAGGGCTGGCTACACCTTC.